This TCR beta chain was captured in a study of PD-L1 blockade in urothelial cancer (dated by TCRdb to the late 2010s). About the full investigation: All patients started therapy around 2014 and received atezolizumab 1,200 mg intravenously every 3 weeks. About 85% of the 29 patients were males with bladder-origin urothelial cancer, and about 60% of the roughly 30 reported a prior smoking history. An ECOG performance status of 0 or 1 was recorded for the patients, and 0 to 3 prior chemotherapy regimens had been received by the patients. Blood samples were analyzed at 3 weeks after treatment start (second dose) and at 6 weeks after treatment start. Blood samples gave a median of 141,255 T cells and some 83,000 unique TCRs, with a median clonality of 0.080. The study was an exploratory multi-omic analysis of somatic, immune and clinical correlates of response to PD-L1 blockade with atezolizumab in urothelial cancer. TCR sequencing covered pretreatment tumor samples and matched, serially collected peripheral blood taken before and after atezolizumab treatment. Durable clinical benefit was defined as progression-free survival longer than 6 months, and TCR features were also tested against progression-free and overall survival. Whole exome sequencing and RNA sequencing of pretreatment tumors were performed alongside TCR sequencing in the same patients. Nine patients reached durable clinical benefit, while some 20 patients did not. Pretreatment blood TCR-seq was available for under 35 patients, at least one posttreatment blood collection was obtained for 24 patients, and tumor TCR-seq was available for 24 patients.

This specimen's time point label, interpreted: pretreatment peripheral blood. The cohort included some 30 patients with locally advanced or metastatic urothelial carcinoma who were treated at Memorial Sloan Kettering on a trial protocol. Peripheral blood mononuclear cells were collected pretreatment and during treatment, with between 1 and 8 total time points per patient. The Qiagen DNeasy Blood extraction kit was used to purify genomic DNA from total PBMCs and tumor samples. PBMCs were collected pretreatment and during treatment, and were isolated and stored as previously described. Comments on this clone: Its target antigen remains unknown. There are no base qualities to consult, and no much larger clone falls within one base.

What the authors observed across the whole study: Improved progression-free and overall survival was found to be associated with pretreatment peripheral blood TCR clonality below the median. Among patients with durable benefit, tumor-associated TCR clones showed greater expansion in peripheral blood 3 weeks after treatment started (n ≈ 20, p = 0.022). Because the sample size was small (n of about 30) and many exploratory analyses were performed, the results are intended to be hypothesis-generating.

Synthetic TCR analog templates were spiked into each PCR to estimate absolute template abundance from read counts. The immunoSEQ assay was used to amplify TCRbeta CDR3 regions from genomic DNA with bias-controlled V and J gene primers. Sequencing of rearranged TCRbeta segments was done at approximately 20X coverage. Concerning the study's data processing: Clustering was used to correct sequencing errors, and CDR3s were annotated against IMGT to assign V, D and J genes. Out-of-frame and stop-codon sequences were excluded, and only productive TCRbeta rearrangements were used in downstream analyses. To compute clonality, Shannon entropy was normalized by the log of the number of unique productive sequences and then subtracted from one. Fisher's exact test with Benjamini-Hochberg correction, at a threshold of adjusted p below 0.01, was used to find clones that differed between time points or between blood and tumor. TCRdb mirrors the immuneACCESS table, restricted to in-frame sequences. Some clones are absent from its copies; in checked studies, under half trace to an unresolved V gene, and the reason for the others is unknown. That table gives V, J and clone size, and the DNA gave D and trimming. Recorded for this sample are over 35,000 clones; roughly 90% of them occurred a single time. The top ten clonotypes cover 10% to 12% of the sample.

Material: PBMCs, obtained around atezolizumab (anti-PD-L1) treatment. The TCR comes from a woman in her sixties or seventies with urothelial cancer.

The DNA reads TGTGCCAGCAGCTTCGGGACAACGAACACTGAAGCTTTCTTT. Its amino acids are CASSFGTTNTEAFF. The chain links TRBV6-6 with TRBJ1-1; the D gene is perhaps TRBD1, on 6 matching bases. From cysteine to phenylalanine, the CDR3 is 14 amino acids long. The CDR3 DNA has 42 bases and is translated from base 1. Via the germline V gene (reference sequence), CDR1 is MNHNY and CDR2 SVGAGI. At the junction V is shortened by 6 bases and J by 1 base, with 12 bases in between.